This T cell receptor (beta chain) was recorded in a study of T cell changes during pregnancy in multiple sclerosis. Produced via immunoSEQ multiplex PCR; TCRdb's table is partial and in-frame only. The data show fewer than 55,000 clones, with 85% to 90% seen just once and 4% to 5% held by the top ten. A word on this clone: Sequence at one end of the junction differs from germline and may be a read error.

Germline V gene data show CDR1 as SGHRS and CDR2 as YFSETQ. The CDR3 spans 13 residues. The rearrangement uses TRBV5-1 and TRBJ1-2; the match to TRBD1 covers 8 bases. The input for sequencing was peripheral blood, taken in the second trimester of pregnancy. This receptor was obtained from a female donor in good health, enrolled as a control in a pregnancy study. DNA for the CDR3: TGCGCCAGCAGCTTGGACGGGACAGGCGTATTCTCCTTC. Protein product: CASSLDGTGVFSF.